A single sample is the source of the 9 T cell receptor beta chains below, sequenced in a study of CXCR3-negative and CXCR3-positive naive CD8 T cells. With UMI labels, 5' RACE was used to prepare the TRB cDNA libraries. TCRdb derives one entry per CDR3 protein from the 5' RACE reads, leaving out DNA. The sample has some 49,000 distinct CDR3 sequences; the top ten hold approximately 2.3%. The specimen was naive CXCR3- CD8+ T cells from blood. Documented subset: CD45RO-CCR7+CD27+CD95- naive CD8+ T cells lacking CXCR3 (TNR3-). These receptors were collected from a human donor in good health. Some clones in this sample may be carry-over from other donors' samples.

CDR3 residues: CASARDSFTGELFF. This chain joins TRBV2 and TRBJ2-2; as DNA is missing, the TRBD1 call by TCRdb cannot be tested. Germline V gene data show CDR1 as SNHLY and CDR2 as FYNNEI. The CDR3 spans 14 residues.

The chain uses TRBV3-1 and TRBJ2-7; TCRdb reports TRBD2, a call that lacks DNA to check it against. CDR3 size: 15 residues. Germline loops: CDR1 LGHDT, CDR2 YNNKEL (reference sequence). The CDR3: CASSPGAGGSYEQYF.

The genes are TRBV29-1 and TRBJ2-7; lacking DNA, the TRBD1 call made by TCRdb goes unchecked. Germline lookup yields CDR1 SQVTM and CDR2 ANQGSEA. This CDR3 is 13 amino acids long. The CDR3: CSVAQGALYEQYF.

The CDR3 spells CASSLRKQGVRTYEQYF. The V call is TRBV28, the J call TRBJ2-7; absent DNA, TCRdb's TRBD1 call cannot be checked. Germline V lookup: CDR1 MDHEN, CDR2 SYDVKM. The CDR3 consists of 17 residues.

The rearrangement links TRBV29-1 to TRBJ1-1; TCRdb selects TRBD1, and the lack of DNA leaves this call unchecked. Per germline, CDR1 SQVTM and CDR2 ANQGSEA. This CDR3 contains 13 residues. CDR3 sequence reads: CSVATAFNTEAFF. The full variable domain, completed using reference TRBV29-1 and TRBJ1-1, is SAVISQKPSRDICQRGTSLTIQCQVDSQVTMMFWYRQQPGQSLTLIATANQGSEATYESGFVIDKFPISRPNLTFSTLTVSNMSPEDSSIYLCSVATAFNTEAFFGQGTRLTVV.

V and J are TRBV28 and TRBJ2-7; TCRdb's D call, TRBD1, is unchecked because there is no DNA. From germline, CDR1 is MDHEN and CDR2 SYDVKM. There are 14 residues in the CDR3. The CDR3 region is CASSPGTPTYEQYF.

The V call is TRBV28, the J call TRBJ2-7; the TCRdb D gene call, TRBD1, has no DNA to confirm it. The CDR3 is 14 amino acids. The germline V gene has CDR1 MDHEN and CDR2 SYDVKM. The CDR3 spells CASSPPGDGYEQYF.

This sequence joins TRBV11-1 and TRBJ2-1; TCRdb's D gene call, TRBD2, goes unchecked for lack of DNA. The length of the CDR3 is 16 residues. Germline V gene data show CDR1 as SGHAT and CDR2 as FQDESV (reference sequence). CDR3 protein: CASSYTSSLVHNEQFF.

V usage is TRBV14 and J usage is TRBJ2-1; the TRBD2 assignment by TCRdb is unverifiable without DNA. This CDR3 has 15 residues. Germline V gene lookup returns CDR1 SGHDN and CDR2 FVKESK. CDR3 sequence: CASSPPTKAGDEQFF.